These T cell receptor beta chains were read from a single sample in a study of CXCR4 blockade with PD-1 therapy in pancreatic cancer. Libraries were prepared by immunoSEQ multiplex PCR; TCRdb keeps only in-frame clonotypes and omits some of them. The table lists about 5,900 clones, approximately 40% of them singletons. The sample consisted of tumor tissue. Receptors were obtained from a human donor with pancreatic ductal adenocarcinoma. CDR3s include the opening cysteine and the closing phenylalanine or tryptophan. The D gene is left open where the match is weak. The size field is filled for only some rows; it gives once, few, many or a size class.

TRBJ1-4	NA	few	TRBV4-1	TGCGCCAGCAGCCAAGATCCTGGGGGGATTAATGAAAAACTGTTTTTT	CASSQDPGGINEKLFF
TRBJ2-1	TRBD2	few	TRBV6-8	TGTGCCAGCAGGGAGACTAGCGGGAGCATAAATGAGCAGTTCTTC	CASRETSGSINEQFF
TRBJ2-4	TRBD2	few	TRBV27	TGTGCCAGCACCCCCCTTAGTAGCGGGGGAAACATTCAGTACTTC	CASTPLSSGGNIQYF
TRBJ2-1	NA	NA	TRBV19	TGTGCCAGTAGTATTTCGACAGGCCGGTACAATGAGCAGTTCTTC	CASSISTGRYNEQFF
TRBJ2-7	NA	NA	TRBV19	TGTGCCAGTAGTATGGGAAGGGCAGGGACCTACGAGCAGTACTTC	CASSMGRAGTYEQYF
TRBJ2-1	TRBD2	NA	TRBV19	TGTGCCAGTATGGGGGGACTAGCGGGAGGAGGGTCCTACAATGAGCAGTTCTTC	CASMGGLAGGGSYNEQFF
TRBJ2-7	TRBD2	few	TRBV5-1	TGCGCCAGCAGCTTGGGGATTAGCGGGGCCTACGAGCAGTACTTC	CASSLGISGAYEQYF
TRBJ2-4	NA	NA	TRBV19	TGTGCCAGTAGGCTCGACAGCTACCAGTACTTC	CASRLDSYQYF
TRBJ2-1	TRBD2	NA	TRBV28	TGTGCCAGCAACTATCGGACTAGCGGGTTACCCTACAATGAGCAGTTCTTC	CASNYRTSGLPYNEQFF
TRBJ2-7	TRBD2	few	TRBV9	TGTGCCAGCAGCGTAGATAGCGGGAGGTCTTGGGACGAGCAGTACTTC	CASSVDSGRSWDEQYF